Below, 20 T cell receptor beta chains from the same sample are listed, as sequenced in a study of T-cell reconstitution after alpha-beta-depleted transplantation in children. Unique molecular identifiers were incorporated during preparation of the TCRbeta library. TCRdb re-derived calls from the PCR reads in MiXCR, one entry per CDR3 protein. Of around 670,000 distinct CDR3 sequences in the sample, over 10% were seen once. The sample was PBMCs, taken before TCRalphabeta/CD19-depleted stem cell transplant. The source is a girl aged 2-10 years with congenital amegakaryocytic thrombocytopenia, due to receive a stem cell transplant.

Many counts were recorded for this clonotype. The V gene is TRBV27, the J gene TRBJ2-3; D unresolved. V was cut by 0 bases and J by 3 bases, with 7 bases left in between. The CDR3 spans 14 residues. Germline values: CDR1 MNHEY, CDR2 SMNVEV (reference sequence). CDR3 amino acids: CASSLSRPTDTQYF. The CDR3 DNA reads as TGTGCCAGCAGTTTATCGCGGCCTACAGATACGCAGTATTTT.

This clonotype has a count of ten or more. The genes are TRBV4-2 and TRBJ2-3; the match to TRBD2 covers 9 bases. Germline values: CDR1 LGHNA, CDR2 YNFKEQ. Losses at the gene ends were 4 bases for V and 1 base for J; bases not matched to a gene: 9. This CDR3 is built from 17 residues. This CDR3 is CASSRKLAGEGTDTQYF. CDR3 DNA: TGTGCCAGCAGCCGGAAGTTAGCGGGAGAGGGCACAGATACGCAGTATTTT.

This clonotype was seen a handful of times. The chain carries TRBV10-2 and TRBJ2-7; D uncertain. Trimming took off 5 bases at V and 5 bases at J, with 10 bases between the two ends. The CDR3 is 12 amino acids. The V gene's germline CDR1 is WSHSY and CDR2 SAAADI. CDR3 amino acids: CASSRDDHEQYF. CDR3 sequence (DNA): TGCGCCAGCAGTAGAGATGACCACGAGCAGTACTTC.

Regarding this clonotype: Since a much larger clone is just one base distant, this may be a read error. It is likely a read error, because the conserved phenylalanine at the end of the CDR3 is missing. The chain links TRBV12-3 or TRBV12-4 to TRBJ2-1; D unresolved. The V end was cut by 4 bases, the J end by 0 bases, with 22 bases between. The CDR3 has 19 amino acids. The CDR3 loop reads CASSSPAPITLSSYNEQFV. The CDR3, as DNA: TGTGCCAGCAGTTCACCAGCCCCCATCACCCTAAGCTCCTACAATGAGCAGTTCGTC.

CDR3 sequence reads: CSAPGRLEETQYF. DNA of the CDR3: TGCAGTGCCCCGGGACGCCTGGAAGAGACCCAGTACTTC. J is TRBJ2-5 and V is TRBV20-1; D may be TRBD1 or TRBD2 (5 bases each). The CDR3 has 13 residues. In germline, CDR1 is DFQATT, CDR2 SNEGSKA (reference sequence). V lost 6 bases and J 3 bases, leaving 14 bases between the germline ends.

Details on this clonotype: At one end, the junction sequence differs from germline, possibly due to a read error. This chain links TRBV5-1 with TRBJ2-3; 7 nucleotides line up with TRBD2. Germline CDR1 and CDR2: SGHRS and YFSETQ. The CDR3 covers 12 residues. This CDR3 is CTSYGEGDTQYF. Here the CDR3 DNA reads TGCACCAGCTACGGGGAGGGAGATACGCAGTATTTT.

This clonotype was observed a handful of times. This sequence joins TRBV5-1 and TRBJ2-4; D possibly corresponds to TRBD2 (5 bases). There are 16 residues in the CDR3. Germline V gives CDR1 SGHRS, CDR2 YFSETQ. Between the trimmed V and J ends, which lost 0 bases and 7 bases, there was a span of 17 bases. The CDR3 loop reads CASSLAPGAGFNIQYF. The CDR3 DNA follows: TGCGCCAGCAGCTTGGCCCCAGGCGCGGGTTTCAACATTCAGTACTTC.

The chain links TRBV19 to TRBJ2-1; D remains unclear. Germline V gene sequence: CDR1 LNHDA, CDR2 SQIVND (reference sequence). V lost 5 bases, J lost 4 bases, and 15 bases lay in between. The length of the CDR3 is 15 residues. CDR3 residues: CASSPPGPAYNEQFF. The CDR3 DNA reads TGTGCCAGTAGTCCCCCCGGTCCCGCATACAATGAGCAGTTCTTC.

This clonotype has more than one count but fewer than ten. The rearrangement joins TRBV4-1 to TRBJ2-3, with 12 bases lining up with TRBD2. Germline V lookup: CDR1 MGHRA, CDR2 YSYEKL. CDR3 length: 17 amino acids. Trimming cost V 1 base and J 6 bases; bases outside gene matches: 8. The CDR3 DNA reads as TGCGCCAGCAGCCAAGTTGCTAGCGGGAGGGCAGGGGATACGCAGTATTTT. The encoded protein is CASSQVASGRAGDTQYF.

There are a few counts of this clonotype. The J gene is TRBJ2-7, the V gene TRBV4-1, with a tentative D call TRBD1 (6 bases). Trimming stripped 0 bases from V and 0 bases from J, with 15 bases between. Germline V gene sequence: CDR1 MGHRA, CDR2 YSYEKL. The CDR3 contains 17 residues. DNA for the CDR3: TGCGCCAGCAGCCAAGACACTGACATGGGGGCCTCCTACGAGCAGTACTTC. Protein sequence: CASSQDTDMGASYEQYF.

This clonotype has a count of ten or more. The chain employs TRBV5-1 and TRBJ2-1; TRBD2 matches at 14 bases. With V trimmed by 0 bases and J by 16 bases, 15 bases remained unmatched. The CDR3 loop spans 17 amino acids. Germline V gives CDR1 SGHRS, CDR2 YFSETQ. In DNA form, the CDR3 reads TGCGCCAGCAGCTTGGACTTCTTGGGACTAGCGGGAGCCGGCGAATTCTTC. This codes for CASSLDFLGLAGAGEFF.

This clonotype came up many times. CDR3 DNA: TGTGCCAGCAGTCCCACATTCCGACTAGACTACAATGAGCAGTTCTTC. Translating it yields CASSPTFRLDYNEQFF. The chain has TRBV27 and TRBJ2-1; D is possibly TRBD2 (6 bases). The V end was cut by 5 bases, the J end by 3 bases, with 17 bases between. The CDR3 is 16 amino acids. From germline, CDR1 is MNHEY and CDR2 SMNVEV (reference sequence).

This clonotype has at least ten counts. The chain has TRBV12-3 or TRBV12-4 and TRBJ2-2, with D tentatively TRBD1 or TRBD2 (5 bases each). The CDR3 has 14 residues. Trimming shortened V by 8 bases and J by 0 bases, and 10 bases separated the two germline ends. CDR3 loop: CASRGLPNTGELFF. The CDR3 DNA reads TGTGCCAGCCGGGGCCTGCCGAACACCGGGGAGCTGTTTTTT.

This clonotype was recorded at least ten times. This chain connects TRBV5-1 to TRBJ2-7, with 8 positions matching TRBD2. V shed 1 base and J 6 bases; nucleotides not matched to a gene: 6. The germline V gene encodes CDR1 SGHRS and CDR2 YFSETQ. The CDR3 covers 14 residues. Written as DNA, the CDR3 is TGCGCCAGCAGCTTGAATATAGCGGGGAGCGAGCAGTACTTC. This translates into CASSLNIAGSEQYF.

This clonotype was observed many times. The V gene is TRBV12-3 or TRBV12-4, the J gene TRBJ2-5; maybe TRBD1 (6 bases). This CDR3 spans 13 amino acids. V lost 4 bases, J lost 7 bases, and 13 bases lay in between. CDR3 sequence reads: CASSWSFRGTQYF. The CDR3 DNA follows: TGTGCCAGCAGTTGGAGCTTCAGGGGGACCCAGTACTTC.

This clonotype was seen repeatedly, ten times or more. The chain's CDR3 is CSLAPSGNTDTQYF. The CDR3 DNA reads as TGCAGCCTTGCCCCTAGCGGGAACACAGATACGCAGTATTTT. The gene calls are TRBV29-1 and TRBJ2-3; TRBD2 agrees at 9 bases. The CDR3 loop spans 14 amino acids. The V gene end was trimmed by 8 bases and the J gene end by 2 bases; junction bases not matched to a gene: 8. The germline CDR1 and CDR2 sequences are SQVTM and ANQGSEA.

This clonotype was picked up many times. The rearrangement joins TRBV5-1 to TRBJ1-5; D is possibly TRBD1 (5 bases). The germline V gene encodes CDR1 SGHRS and CDR2 YFSETQ. The CDR3 is made up of 14 amino acids. The V end was cut by 0 bases, the J end by 13 bases, with 17 bases between. The CDR3 sequence: CASSLERLEDTQHF. The CDR3 DNA sequence: TGCGCCAGCAGCTTGGAACGCCTTGAGGACACTCAGCATTTT.

This clonotype was picked up many times. The gene calls are TRBV5-1 and TRBJ1-6; TRBD1 agrees at 8 bases. Losses at the gene ends were 1 base for V and 3 bases for J; bases not matched to a gene: 0. This CDR3 comprises 15 residues. Germline CDR1 reads SGHRS; CDR2 reads YFSETQ. The chain's CDR3 is CASSLTGGYNSPLHF. In DNA, the CDR3 is TGCGCCAGCAGCTTGACAGGGGGCTATAATTCACCCCTCCACTTT.

This clonotype was counted between two and nine times. V and J are TRBV4-1 and TRBJ2-1, with TRBD2 matching over 13 bases. The CDR3 totals 18 residues. V dropped 4 bases and J dropped 5; count of bases not matched to a gene: 11. Germline assignment: CDR1 MGHRA and CDR2 YSYEKL. CDR3 region: CASSRKPRLAGGNNEQFF. CDR3 nucleotide sequence: TGCGCCAGCAGCCGTAAACCGAGACTAGCGGGAGGTAACAATGAGCAGTTCTTC.

As to this clonotype: This clone may be a read error of a much larger clone one base away. V is TRBV20-1 and J is TRBJ1-1, with D maybe TRBD1 (5 bases). The CDR3 length is 15 residues. From germline, CDR1 is DFQATT and CDR2 SNEGSKA (reference sequence). The CDR3: CSAPPGRGGNPEAFF. The DNA of the CDR3 is TGCAGTGCGCCCCCGGGGAGGGGAGGGAACCCTGAAGCTTTCTTT.